This T cell receptor (beta chain) was identified during a study of early T cells in non-severe SARS-CoV-2 infection. Looking at the study overall: Chains were not paired, and sequencing was done on bulk RNA from unsorted whole blood.

cDNA molecules, individually, were tagged with unique molecular identifiers. In TCRdb, the 5' RACE reads were re-called with MiXCR into one record per CDR3 protein. The repertoire consists of about 56,000 distinct CDR3 sequences, with more than 13% occurring once and the leading ten covering approximately 4%. This clonotype has more than one count but fewer than ten. There are 14 residues in the CDR3. The trim removed 8 bases at V and 2 bases at J, leaving 7 bases unmatched. The germline CDR1 and CDR2 sequences are DFQATT and SNEGSKA (reference sequence). This rearrangement joins TRBV20-1 to TRBJ2-3; TRBD1 matches 10 bases. The receptor was isolated from an adult who was a healthcare worker with PCR-confirmed SARS-CoV-2 infection or an uninfected control (not recorded which). Sequences were derived from whole blood, sampled at baseline. CDR3 in amino acids: CSSPGQGFTDTQYF. The DNA for the CDR3 is TGCAGTTCCCCGGGACAGGGGTTCACAGATACGCAGTATTTT.